A single sample is the source of the 5 T cell receptor beta chains below, sequenced in a study of T-cell reconstitution after alpha-beta-depleted transplantation in children. Unique molecular identifiers featured in how the TCRbeta library was prepared. TCRdb passed the PCR reads through MiXCR, listing each CDR3 protein once. The table lists around 370,000 distinct CDR3 sequences, 9% to 12% of them singletons. Here the sequenced sample was PBMCs from the stem cell graft donor, taken from the stem cell graft. The source is a human donor who donated a stem cell graft to a child with acute lymphoblastic leukemia.

This clonotype was counted between two and nine times. The J gene is TRBJ2-3, the V gene TRBV15; 11 nucleotides line up with TRBD2. The CDR3 is 17 amino acids. Germline CDR1 LNHNV, CDR2 YYDKDF (reference sequence). The trim removed 6 bases at V and 0 bases at J, leaving 8 bases unmatched. The CDR3 loop reads CATRPLAGGLSTDTQYF. CDR3 coding DNA: TGTGCCACCAGGCCCTTAGCGGGAGGGCTCAGCACAGATACGCAGTATTTT. Variable domain in full (rest from reference TRBV15 and TRBJ2-3): DAMVIQNPRYQVTQFGKPVTLSCSQTLNHNVMYWYQQKSSQAPKLLFHYYDKDFNNEADTPDNFQSRRPNTSFCFLDIRSPGLGDTAMYLCATRPLAGGLSTDTQYFGPGTRLTVL.

There are many counts of this clonotype. The gene calls are TRBV5-1 and TRBJ1-5, with a weak D call TRBD1 (5 bases). Germline CDR1 reads SGHRS; CDR2 reads YFSETQ. The CDR3 covers 16 residues. With 0 bases removed from V and 0 bases from J, the gap between germline ends came to 10 bases. CDR3 sequence (DNA): TGCGCCAGCAGCTTGGAGCCAGGGAATAGCAATCAGCCCCAGCATTTT. This codes for CASSLEPGNSNQPQHF. The full variable domain, with the rest looked up from reference TRBV5-1 and TRBJ1-5, is KAGVTQTPRYLIKTRGQQVTLSCSPISGHRSVSWYQQTPGQGLQFLFEYFSETQRNKGNFPGRFSGRQFSNSRSEMNVSTLELGDSALYLCASSLEPGNSNQPQHFGDGTRLSIL.

This clonotype has more than one count but fewer than ten. This chain joins TRBV29-1 and TRBJ2-7; the match to TRBD1 covers 10 bases. CDR1 and CDR2 (germline): SQVTM, ANQGSEA. CDR3 size: 12 residues. J lost 7 bases, V lost 4 bases, and 4 bases had no gene match. CDR3 nucleotide sequence: TGCAGCGTTGGACAGGGGGCGGGAGAGCAGTACTTC. It encodes CSVGQGAGEQYF.

This clonotype has ten or more counts. The chain joins TRBV7-2 to TRBJ2-3; 9 bases are a match to TRBD2. The CDR3 sequence is 17 residues long. Germline CDR1 and CDR2: SGHTA and FQGNSA. Trimming at V came to 1 base and at J to 2 bases, leaving 7 bases not matched to a gene. The CDR3 spells CASSLGVGGRATDTQYF. The CDR3 DNA reads TGTGCCAGCAGCTTAGGAGTCGGCGGGAGGGCCACAGATACGCAGTATTTT.

Only a few counts were recorded for this clonotype. The J gene is TRBJ1-5, the V gene TRBV7-2, with 8 nucleotides matching TRBD1. The CDR3 extends over 15 amino acids. Germline-derived CDR1 and CDR2 are SGHTA and FQGNSA. Trimming took 3 bases from V and 7 from J; bases not matched to a gene: 8. CDR3 sequence: CASSFDRGYWQPQHF. In DNA form, the CDR3 reads TGTGCCAGCAGCTTTGACAGGGGTTATTGGCAGCCCCAGCATTTT.